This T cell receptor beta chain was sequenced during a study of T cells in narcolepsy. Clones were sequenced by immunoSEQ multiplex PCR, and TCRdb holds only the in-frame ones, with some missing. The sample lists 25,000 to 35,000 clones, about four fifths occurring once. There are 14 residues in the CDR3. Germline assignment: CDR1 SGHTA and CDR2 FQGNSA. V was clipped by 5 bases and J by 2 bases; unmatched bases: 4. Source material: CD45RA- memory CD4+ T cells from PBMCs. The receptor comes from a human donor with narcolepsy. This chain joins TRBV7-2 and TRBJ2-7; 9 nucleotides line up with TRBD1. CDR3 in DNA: TGTGCCAGCAGCCGGACAGGGGATACCTACGAGCAGTACTTC. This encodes CASSRTGDTYEQYF.